This TCR beta chain came from a study of CD8 T cells in Susac syndrome. CD8+ and CD4+ T cells circulating in blood were sequenced for TCR beta. Negative isolation was used for CD8+ and CD4+ T cells and FACS enrichment for TEMRA cells. With regard to this clonotype: Its matching antigen is unknown.

The CDR3 spans 15 residues. Germline V gene data show CDR1 as LGHDT and CDR2 as YNNKEL (reference sequence). V shed 0 bases and J shed 5 bases, with 13 bases lying between them. Study-level results: By the study's own acknowledgment, its TCR sequencing and HLA analysis included relatively few individuals.

When the RNA was reverse transcribed, random hexamers were used with an input of about 0.5 to 1 ug. An immunoSEQ multiplex PCR amplified TCR beta CDR3 over 54 Vbeta and 13 Jbeta. TCRdb used MiXCR to reprocess the immunoSEQ multiplex PCR reads, holding one entry per CDR3 protein. The sample holds 150,000 to 200,000 distinct CDR3 sequences; around 96% are singletons and the top ten take around 0.14%. The chain has TRBV3-1 and TRBJ1-1; D unresolved. Specimen: CD4+ T cells from PBMCs. The clonotype originates from a human donor in good health. The DNA for the CDR3 is TGTGCCAGCAGCCAAGATTTTGTAGGGCGGACTGAAGCTTTCTTT. Protein product: CASSQDFVGRTEAFF.